These T cell receptor beta chains were read from a single sample in a study of CD8 T cells in Susac syndrome. TCRdb analysed the immunoSEQ multiplex PCR reads with MiXCR anew, one entry per CDR3 protein. This table has roughly 330,000 distinct CDR3 sequences, under 95% appearing once. Sequences were obtained from CD4+ T cells from PBMCs. The source is a human donor with multiple sclerosis. The CDR3 runs from the conserved cysteine through the conserved F or W. A D gene is named only where the DNA matches it firmly. Clone sizes are given selectively: once, few, many, or a class where the clone is expanded.

cdr3_nt	cdr3_aa	v_call	clone_size	j_call	d_call
TGTGCCAGCAGCTTATCATTTCGGCTAGCGGGGCCTTGGGAGACCCAGTACTTC	CASSLSFRLAGPWETQYF	TRBV11-3	NA	TRBJ2-5	TRBD2
TGTGCCAGCAGATCGGACAGGGTCGTCACATCGTTTGGGCATTTT	CASRSDRVVTSFGHF	TRBV2	NA	TRBJ1-5	TRBD1
TGTGCCAGCAGGGGGGTCCCGGGACTAGCGATCCGGACGGCGAACACCGGGGAGCTGTTTTTT	CASRGVPGLAIRTANTGELFF	TRBV25-1	NA	TRBJ2-2	TRBD2
TGTGCCAGCTCACCAGATCGGCTTCCCTATAATTCACCCCTCCACTTT	CASSPDRLPYNSPLHF	TRBV18	NA	TRBJ1-6	NA
TGTGCCAGCAGCGTAACGACGGGCACCGGGGAGCTGTTTTTT	CASSVTTGTGELFF	TRBV9	NA	TRBJ2-2	NA
TGTGCCAGCAGTGAAAGCATTTTGGAAAGGATGCTATCCTACGAGCAGTACTTC	CASSESILERMLSYEQYF	TRBV6-1	NA	TRBJ2-7	NA
TGTGCCAGCAGCTTTGGGGGGACAATCCAGACCCAGTACTTC	CASSFGGTIQTQYF	TRBV7-9	NA	TRBJ2-5	NA
TGTGCCAGCAGCCCCCCCGGGGGGCGAGGTGCGGGAACAAACGAAAAGTTCTTC	CASSPPGGRGAGTNEKFF	TRBV28	NA	TRBJ2-1	NA
TGCAGTGCTAGGCCGCGAGGGCAGGGAAGGGATGGCTACACCTTC	CSARPRGQGRDGYTF	TRBV20-1	NA	TRBJ1-2	NA
TGTGCCACCAGGGTGGCAGGGGATAATTCACCCCTCCACTTT	CATRVAGDNSPLHF	TRBV19	NA	TRBJ1-6	NA
TGCAGCGTTGAAGGGAGGGACACTGAAGCTTTCTTT	CSVEGRDTEAFF	TRBV29-1	NA	TRBJ1-1	NA
TGTGCCAGCAGCCGCTGGGAGGAGGTAAACTATGGCTACACCTTC	CASSRWEEVNYGYTF	TRBV14	NA	TRBJ1-2	NA
TGCGCCAGCAGCGGGGGACTAAGTTTCCCGTTCTACGAGCAGTACTTC	CASSGGLSFPFYEQYF	TRBV5-1	NA	TRBJ2-7	TRBD2
TGCGCCAGCAGCCCAACTCTAGCGGCCTCTCGGGAGCAGTACTTC	CASSPTLAASREQYF	TRBV5-1	NA	TRBJ2-7	TRBD2
TGTGCCAGCAGCTTAGGACAGGGGACCACCTACGAGCAGTACTTC	CASSLGQGTTYEQYF	TRBV5-6	NA	TRBJ2-7	TRBD1
TGTGCCAGCAGTTTCCGGACAGGTATAGAGACCCAGTACTTC	CASSFRTGIETQYF	TRBV12-3/TRBV12-4	NA	TRBJ2-5	TRBD1
TGCGCCAGCAGCGCGGGACTAAATGAGCAGTTCTTC	CASSAGLNEQFF	TRBV5-1	NA	TRBJ2-1	TRBD2
TGCAGTGCTAGGAAAGGTGTAGAAAAACTGTTTTTT	CSARKGVEKLFF	TRBV20-1	NA	TRBJ1-4	NA
TGCGCCAGCAGCTCCCTGACAGGGGGGTCCACTGAAGCTTTCTTT	CASSSLTGGSTEAFF	TRBV5-1	NA	TRBJ1-1	TRBD1
TGTGCCAGCAGCTTAAATAGCGGTCGCACAGATACGCAGTATTTT	CASSLNSGRTDTQYF	TRBV7-2	NA	TRBJ2-3	NA
TGTGCCAGCAGCTTGAGGTCTGGGGCTGAGGATACGCAGTATTTT	CASSLRSGAEDTQYF	TRBV7-2	NA	TRBJ2-3	NA
TGCAGTGCTAGATCCTCCGGGGTGAACACTGAAGCTTTCTTT	CSARSSGVNTEAFF	TRBV20-1	NA	TRBJ1-1	NA
TGTGCCTCCGGGGGAGGGGTTGGCAATCAGCCCCAGCATTTT	CASGGGVGNQPQHF	TRBV10-3	NA	TRBJ1-5	NA
TGTGCCAGCAGCGTAGGTGGGGGGGGAGGTGGGTTCAATGAGCAGTTCTTC	CASSVGGGGGGFNEQFF	TRBV9	NA	TRBJ2-1	TRBD2
TGTGCCAGCAGTGTATCGTGGGGGCCTGCTCGTCAGTTCTTC	CASSVSWGPARQFF	TRBV27	once	TRBJ2-1	NA
TGCAGTGCTAGAGCGAGGGAGGCGTATAATTCACCCCTCCACTTT	CSARAREAYNSPLHF	TRBV20-1	NA	TRBJ1-6	NA
TGTGCCAGCAACCTAGTGGGGGACGAAGCTTTCTTT	CASNLVGDEAFF	TRBV16	NA	TRBJ1-1	NA
TGCGCCAGCAGCCAAGATTTTATGGGACAGAGGAAAGCTTTCTTT	CASSQDFMGQRKAFF	TRBV4-1	NA	TRBJ1-1	TRBD1
TGTGCCAGCAGCTTAAATAGGGGACGGCATGCTTTCTTT	CASSLNRGRHAFF	TRBV7-3	NA	TRBJ1-1	NA
TGTGCCAGCAGAACCCCAGGGGTGGTCCCTGAAGCTTTCTTT	CASRTPGVVPEAFF	TRBV7-2	NA	TRBJ1-1	NA
TGTGCCAGCAGTGATGCCGGAACCAAAAACATTCAGTACTTC	CASSDAGTKNIQYF	TRBV2	NA	TRBJ2-4	NA
TGTGCTAGCAGCCCAAATGCGGGGGTCCAAGAGACCCAGTACTTC	CASSPNAGVQETQYF	TRBV7-7	NA	TRBJ2-5	TRBD2
TGCAGCGTTGCCCGCCCCAGGGATCGACGAACTGAAGCTTTCTTT	CSVARPRDRRTEAFF	TRBV29-1	NA	TRBJ1-1	NA
TGCGCCAGCAGCTGGGGGGGTGACAATCAGCCCCAGCATTTT	CASSWGGDNQPQHF	TRBV5-1	NA	TRBJ1-5	NA
TGTGCCAGTAGTATGGACCCGAGCTCCTACGAGCAGTACTTC	CASSMDPSSYEQYF	TRBV19	NA	TRBJ2-7	NA
TGTGCCATCAGTGAACGCGAAGCTAACTATGGCTACACCTTC	CAISEREANYGYTF	TRBV10-3	NA	TRBJ1-2	NA
TGTGCCAGCTTCAGAAGTTCCAAGGGAAACACCATATATTTT	CASFRSSKGNTIYF	TRBV18	NA	TRBJ1-3	NA
TGTGCCAGCAGCTTTTCCACGGAGACCCAGTACTTC	CASSFSTETQYF	TRBV5-6	NA	TRBJ2-5	NA
TGCAGTGCCCTTAAGGGAAATGAGCAGTTCTTC	CSALKGNEQFF	TRBV20-1	NA	TRBJ2-1	NA
TGCGCCAGCAGCCCCTCTAGCGGGAGCGACGGGGAGCTGTTTTTT	CASSPSSGSDGELFF	TRBV5-1	NA	TRBJ2-2	TRBD2
TGCAGTGCTCCGGGGGCCCTTTCGCAGTATTTT	CSAPGALSQYF	TRBV20-1	once	TRBJ2-3	NA
TGTGCCAGCAGCCAAGGTACACTAGCGGGAGTCAGTGAGCAGTACTTC	CASSQGTLAGVSEQYF	TRBV3-1	NA	TRBJ2-7	TRBD2
TGCAGTGCTAGAGAAGTAATGAGGGCGAATCAGCCCCAGCATTTT	CSAREVMRANQPQHF	TRBV20-1	NA	TRBJ1-5	NA
TGTGCCACCAGGGGGTCTTTGGGGGGAATGGGTGAGCAGTTCTTC	CATRGSLGGMGEQFF	TRBV15	NA	TRBJ2-1	NA
TGTGCCAGCAGTTTAGGGGCCCACGCCTACGAGCAGTACTTC	CASSLGAHAYEQYF	TRBV12-3/TRBV12-4	NA	TRBJ2-7	NA
TGTGCCAGTAGTATAGAAGCCAGCGGGAGAAGAGAGACCCAGTACTTC	CASSIEASGRRETQYF	TRBV19	NA	TRBJ2-5	TRBD2
TGTGCCAGCAGTCAGACTAGAGAGCAGTTCTTC	CASSQTREQFF	TRBV5-5	once	TRBJ2-1	NA
TGTGCCAGCAGCCAAGGCGATCGGGCGGGCAGGAGCTCCTACGAGCAGTACTTC	CASSQGDRAGRSSYEQYF	TRBV3-1	NA	TRBJ2-7	NA
TGTGCCAGCAGCGCTCTACTAGCGGGGGAAACAGATACGCAGTATTTT	CASSALLAGETDTQYF	TRBV21-1	NA	TRBJ2-3	NA
TGTGCCAGCAGCTGGGACAGACTCTATGGCTACACCTTC	CASSWDRLYGYTF	TRBV7-9	once	TRBJ1-2	TRBD1
TGTGCCAGCAGCCTAACTATCAGCACAGATACGCAGTATTTT	CASSLTISTDTQYF	TRBV7-2	NA	TRBJ2-3	NA
TGCAGCGGGAGGGACAGGGGGAACACTGAAGCTTTCTTT	CSGRDRGNTEAFF	TRBV29-1	NA	TRBJ1-1	TRBD1
TGTGCCAGCAGCTTGGCGGGTAGTCAGCCCCAGCATTTT	CASSLAGSQPQHF	TRBV5-4	NA	TRBJ1-5	NA
TGTGCCACCTATGGACAGCCCGCGAACACCGGGGAGCTGTTTTTT	CATYGQPANTGELFF	TRBV6-4	NA	TRBJ2-2	NA
TGCAGTGCTGGGGGGGGGACACCACGGGGCGAGCAGTACTTC	CSAGGGTPRGEQYF	TRBV20-1	NA	TRBJ2-7	NA
TGTGCCAGTAGGGGTACAGATGGCGCAACTAATGAAAAACTGTTTTTT	CASRGTDGATNEKLFF	TRBV19	NA	TRBJ1-4	NA
TGTGCCAGCAGCCTCAGGGGTGGGTCTGGAGCTTTCTTT	CASSLRGGSGAFF	TRBV14	NA	TRBJ1-1	NA
TGCGCCAGCAGCCAACTTGGGACTAGTCCGGGGGAGCTGTTTTTT	CASSQLGTSPGELFF	TRBV4-1	NA	TRBJ2-2	TRBD2
TGTGCCTGGAGTTCATCTCCGAATTCACCCCTCCACTTT	CAWSSSPNSPLHF	TRBV30	few	TRBJ1-6	NA
TGTGCCAGCAGCCAAGATCTGGGGACGACGAACACCGGGGAGCTGTTTTTT	CASSQDLGTTNTGELFF	TRBV4-2	NA	TRBJ2-2	NA